This T cell receptor (beta chain) was documented in a study of response to subunit inactivated influenza vaccine. There are 16 residues in the CDR3. The germline gives CDR1 SGHRS, CDR2 YFSETQ. V shed 0 bases and J shed 1 base, with 8 bases lying between them. Via MiXCR, TCRdb re-called the RT-PCR reads, giving one row per CDR3 protein. The table includes 710,000 or so distinct CDR3 sequences, around 14% detected once. This receptor was obtained from a man aged 45 to 65 who received an inactivated influenza vaccine. The sample was PBMCs from blood, taken 12 days after vaccination. The chain is built from TRBV5-1 and TRBJ2-6; tentatively, D is TRBD2 (6 bases). The CDR3 DNA sequence: TGCGCCAGCAGCTTGGTGCTAGCGTCTGGGGCCAACGTCCTGACTTTC. This gives the protein CASSLVLASGANVLTF.